This T cell receptor beta chain derives from a study of blood T cell repertoires in COVID-19. The CDR3 length is 13 residues. The trim removed 4 bases at V and 10 bases at J, leaving 3 bases unmatched. Germline V gene data show CDR1 as SGHTS and CDR2 as YDEGEE. Cohort assignment relied on participant-reported clinical history. Original analysis: The assay estimated nucleated cells by amplifying reference gene primers. The method was immunoSEQ multiplex PCR; TCRdb's version includes in-frame clones alone and lacks a portion of them. Clone size and V and J calls were adopted from that table, with D and trimming inferred from the DNA. The sample lists fewer than 250,000 clones, 84% seen once, with approximately 6.2% in the top ten.

Material: PBMCs or T cells enriched from blood (not recorded which). This receptor was obtained from a woman between 35 and 50 years old who had recovered from COVID-19. The genes are TRBV5-8 and TRBJ1-4; 11 nucleotides line up with TRBD1. The CDR3 coding sequence is TGTGCCAGCAGCCGGACAGGGGGCGGAAAACTGTTTTTT. As protein: CASSRTGGGKLFF.